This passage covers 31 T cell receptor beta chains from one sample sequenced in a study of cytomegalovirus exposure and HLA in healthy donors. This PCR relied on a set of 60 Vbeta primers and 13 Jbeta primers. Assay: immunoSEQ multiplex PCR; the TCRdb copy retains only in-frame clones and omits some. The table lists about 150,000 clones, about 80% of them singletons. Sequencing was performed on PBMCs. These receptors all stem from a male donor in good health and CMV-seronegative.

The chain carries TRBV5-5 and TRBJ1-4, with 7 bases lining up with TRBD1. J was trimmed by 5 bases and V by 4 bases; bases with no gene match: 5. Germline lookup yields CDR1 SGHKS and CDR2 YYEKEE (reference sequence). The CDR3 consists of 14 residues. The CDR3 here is CASSPTGLNEKLFF. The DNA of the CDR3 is TGTGCCAGCAGCCCGACAGGGTTAAATGAAAAACTGTTTTTT.

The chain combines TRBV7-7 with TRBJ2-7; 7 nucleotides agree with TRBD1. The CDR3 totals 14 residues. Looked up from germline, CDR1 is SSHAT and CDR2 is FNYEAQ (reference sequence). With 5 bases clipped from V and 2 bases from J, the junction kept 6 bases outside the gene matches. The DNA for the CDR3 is TGTGCCAGCAGCCCCGGGACAGCTACCTACGAGCAGTACTTC. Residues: CASSPGTATYEQYF.

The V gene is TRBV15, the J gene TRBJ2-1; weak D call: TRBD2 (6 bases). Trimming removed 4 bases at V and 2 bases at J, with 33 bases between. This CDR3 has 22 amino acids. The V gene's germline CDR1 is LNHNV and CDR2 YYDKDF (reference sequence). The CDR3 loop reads CATSTAGGRGTQAPKPYNEQFF. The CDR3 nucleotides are TGTGCCACCAGCACCGCCGGGGGTCGAGGGACTCAGGCACCAAAGCCCTACAATGAGCAGTTCTTC.

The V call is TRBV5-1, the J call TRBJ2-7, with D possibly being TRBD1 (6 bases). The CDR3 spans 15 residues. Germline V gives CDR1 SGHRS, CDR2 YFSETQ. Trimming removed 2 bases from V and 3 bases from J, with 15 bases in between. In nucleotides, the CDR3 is TGCGCCAGCAGCTTTCCGGGGTCAGGGGTCTACGAGCAGTACTTC. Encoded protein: CASSFPGSGVYEQYF.

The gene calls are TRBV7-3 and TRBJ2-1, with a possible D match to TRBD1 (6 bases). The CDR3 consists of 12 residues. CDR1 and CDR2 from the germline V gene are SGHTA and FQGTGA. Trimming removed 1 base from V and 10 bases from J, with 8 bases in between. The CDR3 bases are TGTGCCAGCAGCTTAAAGGACAGAGAGCAGTTCTTC. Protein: CASSLKDREQFF.

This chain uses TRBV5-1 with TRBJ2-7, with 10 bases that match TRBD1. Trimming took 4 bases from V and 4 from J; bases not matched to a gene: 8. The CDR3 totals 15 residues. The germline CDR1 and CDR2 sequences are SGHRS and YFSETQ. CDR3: CASSPGTGQGYEQYF. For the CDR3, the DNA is TGCGCCAGCAGCCCCGGCACGGGACAGGGGTACGAGCAGTACTTC.

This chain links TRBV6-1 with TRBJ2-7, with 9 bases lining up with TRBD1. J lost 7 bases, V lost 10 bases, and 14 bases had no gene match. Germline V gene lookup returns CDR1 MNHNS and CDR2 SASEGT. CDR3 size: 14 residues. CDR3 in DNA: TGTGCCACACTAACCGGGACAGGGTGGTGGGAGCAGTACTTC. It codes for CATLTGTGWWEQYF.

In nucleotides, the CDR3 is TGTGCCAGCAGCTATACCGGGAAGCAAGAGACCCAGTACTTC. Amino acids: CASSYTGKQETQYF. The chain carries TRBV7-2 and TRBJ2-5, with D maybe TRBD2 (5 bases). The germline gives CDR1 SGHTA, CDR2 FQGNSA. With 4 bases removed from V and 2 bases from J, the gap between germline ends came to 11 bases. The CDR3 consists of 14 residues.

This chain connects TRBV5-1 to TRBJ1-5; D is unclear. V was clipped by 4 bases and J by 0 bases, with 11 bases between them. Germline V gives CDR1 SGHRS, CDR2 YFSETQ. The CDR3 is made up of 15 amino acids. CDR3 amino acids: CASSMTTGSNQPQHF. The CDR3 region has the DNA TGCGCCAGCAGCATGACGACGGGTAGCAATCAGCCCCAGCATTTT.

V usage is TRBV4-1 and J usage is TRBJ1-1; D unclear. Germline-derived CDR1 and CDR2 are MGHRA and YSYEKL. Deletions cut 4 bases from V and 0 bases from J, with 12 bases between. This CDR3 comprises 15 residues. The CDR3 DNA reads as TGCGCCAGCAGCCGAGGAGTACCGCTGAACACTGAAGCTTTCTTT. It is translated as CASSRGVPLNTEAFF.

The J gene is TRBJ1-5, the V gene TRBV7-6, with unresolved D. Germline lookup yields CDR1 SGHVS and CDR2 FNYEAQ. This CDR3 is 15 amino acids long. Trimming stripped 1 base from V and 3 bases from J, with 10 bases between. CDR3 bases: TGTGCCAGCAGCTTAGTTCCGGGTGACAATCAGCCCCAGCATTTT. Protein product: CASSLVPGDNQPQHF.

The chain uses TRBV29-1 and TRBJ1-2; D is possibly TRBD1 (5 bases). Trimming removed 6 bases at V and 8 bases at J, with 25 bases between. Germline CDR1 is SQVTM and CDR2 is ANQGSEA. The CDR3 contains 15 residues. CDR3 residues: CSVGGDEAGRKGYTF. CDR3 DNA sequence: TGCAGCGTGGGGGGGGACGAAGCAGGGAGAAAGGGCTACACCTTC.

CDR3 residues: CASSEGRQGIHEQYF. For the CDR3, the DNA is TGTGCCAGCAGTGAAGGACGACAGGGTATTCACGAGCAGTACTTC. This chain uses TRBV6-1 with TRBJ2-7; 7 bases map to TRBD1. V was clipped by 1 base and J by 5 bases; unmatched bases: 8. Germline-derived CDR1 and CDR2 are MNHNS and SASEGT. CDR3 length: 15 amino acids.

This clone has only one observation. The CDR3 region has the DNA TGTGCCAGCAGCTTCGGGGGGACAGGGGTTTTGGAGACCCAGTACTTC. It translates to CASSFGGTGVLETQYF. The V and J genes are TRBV7-9 and TRBJ2-5; 10 nucleotides align to TRBD1. The CDR3 contains 16 residues. The germline gives CDR1 SEHNR, CDR2 FQNEAQ (reference sequence). V gave up 3 bases and J gave up 5 bases; unmatched junction bases: 9.

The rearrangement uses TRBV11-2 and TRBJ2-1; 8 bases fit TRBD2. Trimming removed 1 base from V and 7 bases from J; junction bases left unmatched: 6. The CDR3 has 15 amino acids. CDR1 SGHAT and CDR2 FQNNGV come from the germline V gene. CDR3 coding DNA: TGTGCCAGCAGCTTAGCGGGAGGGCCGAGGAATGAGCAGTTCTTC. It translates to CASSLAGGPRNEQFF.

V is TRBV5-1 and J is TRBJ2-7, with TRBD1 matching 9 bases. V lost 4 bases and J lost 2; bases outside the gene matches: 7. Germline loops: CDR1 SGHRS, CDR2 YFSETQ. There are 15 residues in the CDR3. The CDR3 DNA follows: TGCGCCAGCAGCCCAGGGACAGGGCCCCCCTACGAGCAGTACTTC. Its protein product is CASSPGTGPPYEQYF. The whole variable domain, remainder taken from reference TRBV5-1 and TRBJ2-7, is KAGVTQTPRYLIKTRGQQVTLSCSPISGHRSVSWYQQTPGQGLQFLFEYFSETQRNKGNFPGRFSGRQFSNSRSEMNVSTLELGDSALYLCASSPGTGPPYEQYFGPGTRLTVT.

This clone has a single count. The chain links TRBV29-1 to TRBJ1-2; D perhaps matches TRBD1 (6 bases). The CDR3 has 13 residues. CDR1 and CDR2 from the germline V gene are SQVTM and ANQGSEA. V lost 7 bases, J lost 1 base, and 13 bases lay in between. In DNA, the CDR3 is TGCAGCGCTGGGGGAGGGGGTAACTATGGCTACACCTTC. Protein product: CSAGGGGNYGYTF.

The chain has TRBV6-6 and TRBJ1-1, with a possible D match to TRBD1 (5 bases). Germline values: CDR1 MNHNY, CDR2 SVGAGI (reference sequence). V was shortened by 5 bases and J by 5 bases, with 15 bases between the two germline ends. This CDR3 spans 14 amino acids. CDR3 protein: CASSPPGAVTEAFF. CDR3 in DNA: TGTGCCAGCAGTCCCCCTGGGGCGGTAACTGAAGCTTTCTTT.

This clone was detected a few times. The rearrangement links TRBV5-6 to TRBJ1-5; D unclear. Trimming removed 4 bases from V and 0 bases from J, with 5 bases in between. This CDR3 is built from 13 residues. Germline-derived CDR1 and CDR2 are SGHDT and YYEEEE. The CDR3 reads CASSLYSNQPQHF. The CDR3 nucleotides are TGTGCCAGCAGCCTGTATAGCAATCAGCCCCAGCATTTT.

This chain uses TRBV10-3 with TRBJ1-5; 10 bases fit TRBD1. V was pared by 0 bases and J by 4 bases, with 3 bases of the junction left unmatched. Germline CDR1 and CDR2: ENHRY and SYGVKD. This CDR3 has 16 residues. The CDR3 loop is CAISESRTGGNQPQHF. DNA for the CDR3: TGTGCCATCAGTGAGTCTAGGACAGGGGGGAATCAGCCCCAGCATTTT.

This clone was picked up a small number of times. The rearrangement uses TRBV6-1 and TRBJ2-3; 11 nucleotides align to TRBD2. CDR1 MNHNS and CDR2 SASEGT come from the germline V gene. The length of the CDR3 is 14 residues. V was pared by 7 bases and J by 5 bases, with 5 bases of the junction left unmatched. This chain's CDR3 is CASKIAGGLDTQYF. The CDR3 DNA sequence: TGTGCCAGCAAAATAGCGGGAGGGTTAGATACGCAGTATTTT.

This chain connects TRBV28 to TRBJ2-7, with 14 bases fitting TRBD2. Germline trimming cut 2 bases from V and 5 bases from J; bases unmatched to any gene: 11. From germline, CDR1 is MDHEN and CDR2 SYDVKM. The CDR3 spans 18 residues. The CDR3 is CASSLVGLAGGGIHEQYF. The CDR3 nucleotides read TGTGCCAGCAGTTTAGTCGGACTAGCGGGGGGAGGAATCCACGAGCAGTACTTC.

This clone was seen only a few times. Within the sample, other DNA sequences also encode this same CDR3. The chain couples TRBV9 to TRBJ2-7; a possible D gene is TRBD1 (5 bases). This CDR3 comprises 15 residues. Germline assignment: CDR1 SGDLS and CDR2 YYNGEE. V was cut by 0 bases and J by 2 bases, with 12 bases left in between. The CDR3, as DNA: TGTGCCAGCAGCGTAGAAGGCAGGGCTCCCTACGAGCAGTACTTC. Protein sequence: CASSVEGRAPYEQYF.

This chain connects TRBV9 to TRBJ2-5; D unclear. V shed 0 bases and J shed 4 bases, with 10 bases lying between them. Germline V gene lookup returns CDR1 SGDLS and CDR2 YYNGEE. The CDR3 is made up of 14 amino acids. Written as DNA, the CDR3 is TGTGCCAGCAGCGTAGCGGCGGCGACAGAGACCCAGTACTTC. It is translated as CASSVAAATETQYF.

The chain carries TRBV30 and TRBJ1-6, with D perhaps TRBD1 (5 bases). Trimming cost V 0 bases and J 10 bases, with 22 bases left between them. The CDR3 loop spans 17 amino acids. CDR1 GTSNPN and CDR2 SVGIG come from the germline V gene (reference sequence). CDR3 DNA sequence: TGTGCCTGGAGTGTAGATAATTCGGTTGGGGCAAGGTCACCCCTCCACTTT. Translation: CAWSVDNSVGARSPLHF.

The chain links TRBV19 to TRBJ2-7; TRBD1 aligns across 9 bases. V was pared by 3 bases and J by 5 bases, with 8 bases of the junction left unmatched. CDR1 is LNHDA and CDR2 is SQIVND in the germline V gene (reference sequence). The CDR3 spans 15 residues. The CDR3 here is CASSIVPGQGNEQYF. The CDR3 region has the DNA TGTGCCAGTAGTATCGTCCCGGGACAGGGTAACGAGCAGTACTTC.

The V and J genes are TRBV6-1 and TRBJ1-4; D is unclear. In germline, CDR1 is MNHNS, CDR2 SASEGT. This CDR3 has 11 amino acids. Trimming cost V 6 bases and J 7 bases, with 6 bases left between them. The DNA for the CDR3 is TGTGCCAGCAGGGGGAGTGAAAAACTGTTTTTT. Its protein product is CASRGSEKLFF.

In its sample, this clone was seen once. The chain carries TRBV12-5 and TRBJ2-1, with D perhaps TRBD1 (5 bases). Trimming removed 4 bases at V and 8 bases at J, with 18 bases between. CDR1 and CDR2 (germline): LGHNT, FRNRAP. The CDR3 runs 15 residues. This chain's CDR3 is CASGSTGFERDEQFF. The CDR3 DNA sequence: TGTGCTAGTGGTTCAACAGGTTTTGAAAGGGATGAGCAGTTCTTC.

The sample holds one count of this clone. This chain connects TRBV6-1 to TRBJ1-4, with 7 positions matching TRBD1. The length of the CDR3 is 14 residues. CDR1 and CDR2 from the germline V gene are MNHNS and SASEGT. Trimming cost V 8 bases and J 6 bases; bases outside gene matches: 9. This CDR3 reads CASRGQGDYEKLFF. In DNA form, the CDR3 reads TGTGCCAGCCGCGGCCAGGGGGATTATGAAAAACTGTTTTTT.

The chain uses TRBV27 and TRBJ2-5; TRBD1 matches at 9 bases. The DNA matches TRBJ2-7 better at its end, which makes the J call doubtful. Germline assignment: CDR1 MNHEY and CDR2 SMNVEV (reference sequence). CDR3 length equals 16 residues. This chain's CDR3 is CASSLAPGTGSPEQYF. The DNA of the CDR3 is TGTGCCAGCAGTTTAGCCCCTGGGACAGGGAGTCCCGAGCAGTACTTC.

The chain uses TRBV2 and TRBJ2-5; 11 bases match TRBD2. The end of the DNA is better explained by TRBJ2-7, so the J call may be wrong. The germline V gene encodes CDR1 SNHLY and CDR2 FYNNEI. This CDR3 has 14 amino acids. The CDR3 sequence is CASILAGGSYEQYF. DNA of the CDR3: TGTGCCAGTATTCTAGCGGGGGGTTCCTACGAGCAGTACTTC.